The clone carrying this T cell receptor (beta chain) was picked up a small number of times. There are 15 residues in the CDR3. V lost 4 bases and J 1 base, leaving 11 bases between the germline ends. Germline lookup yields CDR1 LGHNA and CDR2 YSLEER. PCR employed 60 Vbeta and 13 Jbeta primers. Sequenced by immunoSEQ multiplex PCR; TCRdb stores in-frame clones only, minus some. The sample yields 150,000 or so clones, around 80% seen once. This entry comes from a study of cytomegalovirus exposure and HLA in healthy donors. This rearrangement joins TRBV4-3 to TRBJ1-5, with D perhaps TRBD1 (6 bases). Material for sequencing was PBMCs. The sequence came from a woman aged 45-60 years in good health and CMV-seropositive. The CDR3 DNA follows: TGCGCCAGCAGCCTCACGGACAGCAGCAATCAGCCCCAGCATTTT. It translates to CASSLTDSSNQPQHF.